This T cell receptor (beta chain) was captured by sequencing in a study of blood T cell repertoires in COVID-19. Study information: PBMCs, B-cell-depleted T cells, or T cells were the source of the cDNA or gDNA that made up the material.

V was pared by 7 bases and J by 6 bases, with 9 bases between. The CDR3 runs 10 residues. The germline CDR1 and CDR2 sequences are SQVTM and ANQGSEA. Study processing details: Reference gene primer amplification gave nucleated cell count estimates. Method: immunoSEQ multiplex PCR; TCRdb's copy keeps in-frame clones and lacks some. Clonal size and the V and J genes are those of that table, whereas D and trimming came from the DNA. This sample has roughly 30,000 clones, with roughly 80% found just once. The sequenced sample was peripheral blood. The receptor was derived from a man in his sixties or seventies with acute or convalescent COVID-19. The rearrangement uses TRBV29-1 and TRBJ1-2; D remains ambiguous. CDR3 nucleotide sequence: TGCAGCGCCCAGGAAAATGGCTACACCTTC. As protein: CSAQENGYTF.